This paragraph reports one TCR beta chain. Its antigen remains unknown. This PCR relied on a set of 60 Vbeta primers and 13 Jbeta primers. Data came from immunoSEQ multiplex PCR; TCRdb stores just in-frame clones and leaves some out. The table for this sample gives 130,000 or so clones. The V segment lost 8 bases and the J segment 6 bases; nucleotides outside the gene matches: 10. This CDR3 comprises 14 residues. In germline, CDR1 is SNHLY, CDR2 FYNNEI. The entry originates in a study of cytomegalovirus exposure and HLA in healthy donors. Study results and limitations: In a later analysis, parvovirus B19, influenza, CMV and Epstein-Barr virus appeared linked to several top co-occurrence clusters. Across donors, sequencing depth was assumed by presence/absence analyses to be roughly uniform.

This chain connects TRBV2 to TRBJ2-1; TRBD2 agrees at 7 bases. Sequencing input: PBMCs. This TCR was sampled from a woman aged 18-29 years in good health and CMV-seronegative. Here the CDR3 DNA reads TGTGCCAGCTCGCTGCGTGGGGGGGGCAATGAGCAGTTCTTC. This encodes CASSLRGGGNEQFF.